What follows is one T cell receptor (beta chain) and its context. The antigen remains unidentified. The data derive from a study of cytomegalovirus exposure and HLA in healthy donors. In germline, CDR1 is MNHNS, CDR2 SASEGT. V lost 4 bases and J 7 bases, leaving 13 bases between the germline ends. This CDR3 region has 13 residues. Study-level findings and limits: There were a few CMV-associated chains whose specificity for CMV antigens was confirmed in vitro. Common viral pathogens seemed to be connected with several of the most significant clusters, according to a later analysis.

Primers for the PCR totalled 60 Vbeta and 13 Jbeta. The repertoire was sequenced with immunoSEQ multiplex PCR; TCRdb's copy has only in-frame clones and lacks some. The sample carries around 170,000 clones, about 80% recorded once. Sequencing was done on a sample of PBMCs. The chain employs TRBV6-1 and TRBJ1-1; D gene ambiguous. The sequence derives from a woman aged 30 to 39 in good health and CMV-seronegative. CDR3 DNA: TGTGCCAGCAGTGCGGGGTTGTACGGTGAAGCTTTCTTT. Protein sequence: CASSAGLYGEAFF.